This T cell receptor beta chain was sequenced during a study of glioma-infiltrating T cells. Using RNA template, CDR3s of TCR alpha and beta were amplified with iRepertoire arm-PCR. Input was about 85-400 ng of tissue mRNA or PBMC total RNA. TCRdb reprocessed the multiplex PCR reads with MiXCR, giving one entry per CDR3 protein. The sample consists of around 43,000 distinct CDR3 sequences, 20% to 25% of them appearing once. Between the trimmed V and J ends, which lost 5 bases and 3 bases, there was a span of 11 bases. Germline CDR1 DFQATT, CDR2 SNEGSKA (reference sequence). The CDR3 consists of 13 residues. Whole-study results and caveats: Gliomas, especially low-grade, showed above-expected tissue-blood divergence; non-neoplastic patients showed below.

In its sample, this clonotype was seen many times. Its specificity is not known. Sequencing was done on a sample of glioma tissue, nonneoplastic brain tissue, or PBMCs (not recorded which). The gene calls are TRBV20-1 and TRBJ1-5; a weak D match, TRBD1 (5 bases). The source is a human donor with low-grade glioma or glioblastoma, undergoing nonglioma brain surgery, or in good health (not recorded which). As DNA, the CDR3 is TGCAGTGCTTCGGGGGGGACCAATCAGCCCCAGCATTTT. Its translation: CSASGGTNQPQHF.